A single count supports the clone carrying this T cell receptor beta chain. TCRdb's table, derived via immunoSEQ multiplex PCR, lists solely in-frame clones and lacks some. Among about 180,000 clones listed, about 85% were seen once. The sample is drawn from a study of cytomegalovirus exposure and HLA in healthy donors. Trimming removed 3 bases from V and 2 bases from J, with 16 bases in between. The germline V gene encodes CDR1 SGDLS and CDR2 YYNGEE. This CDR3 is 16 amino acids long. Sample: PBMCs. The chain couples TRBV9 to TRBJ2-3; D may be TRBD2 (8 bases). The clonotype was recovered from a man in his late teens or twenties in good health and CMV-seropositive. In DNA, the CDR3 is TGTGCCAGCAGCGCCCGGGGGGGACAGTCCACAGATACGCAGTATTTT. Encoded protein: CASSARGGQSTDTQYF.